The 5 T cell receptor beta chains presented below share a single source sample, sequenced in a study of Tregs in tolerant kidney transplant recipients. The method was immunoSEQ multiplex PCR; TCRdb's version includes in-frame clones alone and lacks a portion of them. The data hold about 83,000 clones, with 95% to 98% observed a single time. Sequencing was performed on CD4+ T cells from blood, taken before the transplant. These receptors originate from a human donor who received a combined kidney and bone marrow transplant.

This chain links TRBV5-1 with TRBJ2-6, with D possibly matching TRBD1 (5 bases). The CDR3 spans 16 residues. Germline CDR1 is SGHRS and CDR2 is YFSETQ. V was trimmed by 3 bases and J by 0 bases, leaving 10 bases between them. In DNA, the CDR3 is TGCGCCAGCAGCTCACAGGCTAGCTCTGGGGCCAACGTCCTGACTTTC. It translates to CASSSQASSGANVLTF.

The rearrangement joins TRBV7-2 to TRBJ2-5, with a possible D match to TRBD1 (6 bases). Germline-derived CDR1 and CDR2 are SGHTA and FQGNSA. The ends were cut back, 4 bases at V and 2 bases at J, with 14 bases in the middle. The CDR3 is 15 amino acids. CDR3 region: CASSSGQGKQETQYF. Here the CDR3 DNA reads TGTGCCAGCAGCTCAGGGCAGGGGAAGCAAGAGACCCAGTACTTC.

The chain employs TRBV1 and TRBJ1-4; TRBD1 is taken as the D call from the table, unchecked against the DNA. TRBV1 is assigned pseudogene status. The CDR3 has 16 amino acids. This CDR3 is CTSSQELQATNEKLFF. Written as DNA, the CDR3 is TGCACCAGCAGCCAAGAACTTCAGGCAACTAATGAAAAACTGTTTTTT.

The rearrangement uses TRBV4-3 and TRBJ1-1, with D possibly being TRBD1 (5 bases). This CDR3 is built from 16 residues. Germline CDR1 LGHNA, CDR2 YSLEER. Trimming left V 0 bases short and J 2 bases short, with 13 bases between. The CDR3 loop is CASSQDRREANTEAFF. In DNA, the CDR3 is TGCGCCAGCAGCCAAGACCGCAGGGAGGCAAACACTGAAGCTTTCTTT.

This chain connects TRBV11-3 to TRBJ2-7; TRBD1 agrees at 8 bases. Looked up from germline, CDR1 is SGHNT and CDR2 is YENEEA. V was clipped by 4 bases and J by 5 bases; unmatched bases: 10. The CDR3 has 15 amino acids. The CDR3 protein is CASSSTGPGGHEQYF. Here the CDR3 DNA reads TGTGCCAGCAGCTCCACTGGACCAGGGGGCCACGAGCAGTACTTC.